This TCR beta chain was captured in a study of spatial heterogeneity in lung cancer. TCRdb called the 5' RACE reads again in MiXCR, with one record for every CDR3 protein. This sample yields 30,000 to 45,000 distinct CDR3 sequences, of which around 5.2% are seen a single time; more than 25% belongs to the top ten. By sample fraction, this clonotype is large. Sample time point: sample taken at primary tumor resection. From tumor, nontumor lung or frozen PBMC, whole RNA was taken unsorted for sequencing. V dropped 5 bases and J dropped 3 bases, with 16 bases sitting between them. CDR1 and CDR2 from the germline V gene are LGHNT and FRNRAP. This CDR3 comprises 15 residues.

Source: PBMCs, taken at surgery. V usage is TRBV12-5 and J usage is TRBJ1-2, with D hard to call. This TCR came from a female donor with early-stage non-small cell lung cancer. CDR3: CASGQDPFGYYGYTF. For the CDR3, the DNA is TGTGCTAGTGGTCAAGACCCCTTTGGGTACTATGGCTACACCTTC.